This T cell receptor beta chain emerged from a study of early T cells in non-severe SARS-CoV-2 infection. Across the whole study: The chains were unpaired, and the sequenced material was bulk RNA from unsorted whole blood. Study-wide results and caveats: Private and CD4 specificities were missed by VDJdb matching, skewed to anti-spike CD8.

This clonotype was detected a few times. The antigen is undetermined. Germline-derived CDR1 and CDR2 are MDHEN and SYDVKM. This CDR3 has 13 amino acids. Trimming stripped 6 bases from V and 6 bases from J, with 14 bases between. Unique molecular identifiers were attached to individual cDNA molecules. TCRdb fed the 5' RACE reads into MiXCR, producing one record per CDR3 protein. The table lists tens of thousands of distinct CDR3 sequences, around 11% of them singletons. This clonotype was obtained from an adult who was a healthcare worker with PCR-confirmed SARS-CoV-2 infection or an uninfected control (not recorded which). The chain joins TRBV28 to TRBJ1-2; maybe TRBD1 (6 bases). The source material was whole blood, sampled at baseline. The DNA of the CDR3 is TGTGCCAGCAGACCCGACAGGTTGAATGGCTACACCTTC. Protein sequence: CASRPDRLNGYTF.